The 14 T cell receptor beta chains listed next were all sequenced from one sample in a study of blood T cells in healthy people across ages. A J-beta primer mix and a sample-barcoded 5' primer were used in a second PCR of roughly 6 to 12 cycles. A single record per CDR3 protein comes from TCRdb applying MiXCR to the 5' RACE reads. The data hold roughly 1,500,000 distinct CDR3 sequences, with approximately 42% observed a single time. The sequenced material came from blood. These receptors were collected from a woman younger than 35 in good health.

This clonotype has more than one count but fewer than ten. The gene calls are TRBV6-5 and TRBJ2-1; 9 bases are a match to TRBD2. V gave up 6 bases and J gave up 5 bases; unmatched junction bases: 8. In germline, CDR1 is MNHEY, CDR2 SVGAGI. This CDR3 has 15 residues. The CDR3: CASRQSGGTDNEQFF. The CDR3 DNA follows: TGTGCCAGCAGACAAAGCGGGGGGACCGACAATGAGCAGTTCTTC.

The chain links TRBV20-1 to TRBJ2-4; 13 bases map to TRBD2. The V gene end was trimmed by 6 bases and the J gene end by 2 bases; junction bases not matched to a gene: 7. CDR3 length: 16 residues. Germline-derived CDR1 and CDR2 are DFQATT and SNEGSKA (reference sequence). The CDR3, as DNA: TGCAGTGCCACCACTAGCGGGAGGGGGACCAAAAACATTCAGTACTTC. Encoded protein: CSATTSGRGTKNIQYF.

This clonotype was observed a handful of times. The gene calls are TRBV10-3 and TRBJ2-3; D perhaps matches TRBD2 (5 bases). V lost 6 bases and J 2 bases, leaving 15 bases between the germline ends. Germline loops: CDR1 ENHRY, CDR2 SYGVKD. The CDR3 contains 15 residues. CDR3 nucleotides: TGTGCCATCAGCACTAGTAAGGGAATCACAGATACGCAGTATTTT. Its protein is CAISTSKGITDTQYF.

The chain combines TRBV6-5 with TRBJ2-7; 10 nucleotides agree with TRBD2. This CDR3 spans 17 amino acids. V shed 4 bases and J 1 base; nucleotides not matched to a gene: 10. Germline V lookup: CDR1 MNHEY, CDR2 SVGAGI. The CDR3 loop reads CASSSLIGTSESYEQYF. CDR3 sequence (DNA): TGTGCCAGCAGTTCCCTTATTGGGACTAGCGAGTCCTACGAGCAGTACTTC.

This clonotype was counted only a few times. The rearrangement joins TRBV9 to TRBJ1-5, with D maybe TRBD1 (5 bases). Germline V gene data show CDR1 as SGDLS and CDR2 as YYNGEE. V was trimmed by 2 bases and J by 3 bases, leaving 12 bases between them. This CDR3 is 15 amino acids long. CDR3 region: CASSVNTGVNQPQHF. The CDR3 coding sequence is TGTGCCAGCAGCGTGAATACGGGGGTCAATCAGCCCCAGCATTTT.

The rearrangement links TRBV15 to TRBJ2-7; TRBD1 aligns across 7 bases. J lost 2 bases, V lost 5 bases, and 9 bases had no gene match. This CDR3 region has 15 residues. Germline-derived CDR1 and CDR2 are LNHNV and YYDKDF (reference sequence). CDR3 in amino acids: CATSRQGTAAYEQYF. The DNA of the CDR3 is TGTGCCACCAGCCGCCAAGGGACAGCTGCCTACGAGCAGTACTTC.

This clonotype was observed a handful of times. The rearrangement links TRBV7-9 to TRBJ1-6, with 8 bases that match TRBD1. Germline assignment: CDR1 SEHNR and CDR2 FQNEAQ (reference sequence). V shed 11 bases and J 7 bases; nucleotides not matched to a gene: 10. The CDR3 length is 14 residues. CDR3 amino acids: CAGRTGTGNSPLHF. The CDR3 DNA is TGTGCCGGCCGGACCGGGACAGGCAATTCACCCCTCCACTTT.

The chain joins TRBV7-8 to TRBJ2-4, with 8 bases aligning to TRBD2. The CDR3 totals 16 residues. CDR1 is SGHVS and CDR2 is FQNEAQ in the germline V gene. V gave up 5 bases and J gave up 1 base; unmatched junction bases: 7. The CDR3 region is CASSILGGAAKNIQYF. CDR3 nucleotide sequence: TGTGCCAGCAGCATCCTCGGGGGGGCCGCCAAAAACATTCAGTACTTC.

This clonotype has ten or more counts. The V gene is TRBV3-1, the J gene TRBJ2-6; no reliable D call. CDR3 size: 15 residues. Germline-derived CDR1 and CDR2 are LGHDT and YNNKEL (reference sequence). Trimming removed 1 base at V and 0 bases at J, with 4 bases between. CDR3 amino acids: CASSQGGSGANVLTF. The CDR3 coding sequence is TGTGCCAGCAGCCAAGGCGGCTCTGGGGCCAACGTCCTGACTTTC.

J is TRBJ1-4 and V is TRBV28; TRBD1 aligns across 8 bases. This CDR3 comprises 15 residues. Trimming cost V 6 bases and J 8 bases; bases outside gene matches: 11. CDR1 and CDR2 from the germline V gene are MDHEN and SYDVKM. The CDR3: CASSQLTGVGEKLFF. In DNA form, the CDR3 reads TGTGCCAGCAGCCAACTGACAGGGGTGGGGGAAAAACTGTTTTTT.

This rearrangement joins TRBV7-2 to TRBJ2-5; TRBD2 is a possible D gene (6 bases). This CDR3 region has 16 residues. The ends were cut back, 3 bases at V and 3 bases at J, with 17 bases in the middle. Germline CDR1 SGHTA, CDR2 FQGNSA. CDR3 sequence (DNA): TGTGCCAGCAGCTTCGGGCATTTTTGGGGGGAAGAGACCCAGTACTTC. Amino acids: CASSFGHFWGEETQYF.

The chain couples TRBV20-1 to TRBJ2-1; possible D gene TRBD1, 5 bases. The CDR3 sequence is 15 residues long. Looked up from germline, CDR1 is DFQATT and CDR2 is SNEGSKA (reference sequence). V lost 3 bases and J lost 9, with 21 bases in between. Written as DNA, the CDR3 is TGCAGTGCTAGTACCCTCTTGCCAGGGCAGAGTGAGCAGTTCTTC. Amino acids: CSASTLLPGQSEQFF.

This chain links TRBV29-1 with TRBJ2-7, with 9 positions matching TRBD1. Germline-derived CDR1 and CDR2 are SQVTM and ANQGSEA. The CDR3 contains 12 residues. The V and J ends lost 6 bases and 4 bases, in that order; junction bases with no gene match: 4. CDR3 region: CSVGDRAYEQYF. In DNA form, the CDR3 reads TGCAGCGTGGGGGACAGGGCGTACGAGCAGTACTTC.

The rearrangement uses TRBV20-1 and TRBJ2-7; 8 bases are a match to TRBD2. From germline, CDR1 is DFQATT and CDR2 SNEGSKA (reference sequence). The CDR3 consists of 14 residues. With 1 base clipped from V and 4 bases from J, the junction kept 6 bases outside the gene matches. Here the CDR3 DNA reads TGCAGTGCTAGAGGGAATAGCGGGACGTACGAGCAGTACTTC. Protein: CSARGNSGTYEQYF.